The sequence of this TCR beta chain was determined in a study of response to subunit inactivated influenza vaccine. TCRdb independently ran MiXCR on the RT-PCR reads; one entry per CDR3 protein. The sample gives 200,000 to 300,000 distinct CDR3 sequences, less than 15% of which show up once; less than 8.5% is in the top ten. This clonotype was observed many times. Its specificity is not known. Whole-study findings and limits: The authors proposed limited new T cell recruitment per seasonal influenza vaccination.

This CDR3 is 14 amino acids long. V lost 5 bases and J lost 9; bases outside the gene matches: 12. Germline CDR1 SGHVS, CDR2 FQNEAQ. The clonotype comes from a man aged 45-65 years who received an inactivated influenza vaccine. The source material was non-naive T cells sorted from PBMCs, sampled around 15 days before vaccination. J is TRBJ1-2 and V is TRBV7-8, with 7 bases matching TRBD1. In DNA, the CDR3 is TGTGCCAGCAGCCAAGACAGGGTCTGGAGAAGCTACACCTTC. Protein: CASSQDRVWRSYTF.